This T cell receptor beta chain comes out of a study of blood T cell repertoires in COVID-19. Study context: The study drew acute and convalescent COVID-19 samples from the United States, Italy and Spain.

V shed 1 base and J shed 11 bases, with 17 bases lying between them. Germline CDR1 and CDR2: LGHNA and YNFKEQ. This CDR3 spans 14 amino acids. Authors' data handling: Reference gene primer amplification yielded estimated nucleated cell counts. Assay: immunoSEQ multiplex PCR; the TCRdb copy retains only in-frame clones and omits some. The DNA gave D and trimming, while V, J and clone size come from that table. The repertoire holds roughly 400,000 clones, with roughly 90% as singletons. Individuals drawn from 24 US areas were roughly 18 to 89 years old. Recovered Cohort 3 donors showed two negative PCRs, clearance, or symptom resolution.

The receptor comes from a woman aged 30 to 39 who had recovered from COVID-19. The specimen was PBMCs or T cells enriched from blood (not recorded which). The chain has TRBV4-2 and TRBJ1-1, with D hard to call. The CDR3 loop reads CASSQGHREDDAFF. CDR3 nucleotides: TGTGCCAGCAGCCAAGGACACCGGGAAGATGATGCTTTCTTT.